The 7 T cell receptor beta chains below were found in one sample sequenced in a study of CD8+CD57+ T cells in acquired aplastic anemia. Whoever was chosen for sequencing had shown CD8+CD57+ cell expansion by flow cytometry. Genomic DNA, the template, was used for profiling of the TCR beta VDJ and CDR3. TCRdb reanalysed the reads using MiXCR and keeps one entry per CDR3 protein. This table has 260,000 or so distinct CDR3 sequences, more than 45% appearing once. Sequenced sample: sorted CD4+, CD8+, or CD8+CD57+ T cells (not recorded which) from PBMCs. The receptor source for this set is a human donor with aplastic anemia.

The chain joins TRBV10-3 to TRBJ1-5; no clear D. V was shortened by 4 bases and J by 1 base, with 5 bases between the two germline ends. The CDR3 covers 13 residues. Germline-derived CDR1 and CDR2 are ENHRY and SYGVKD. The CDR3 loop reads CAISVESNQPQHF. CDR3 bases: TGTGCCATCAGTGTAGAAAGCAATCAGCCCCAGCATTTT.

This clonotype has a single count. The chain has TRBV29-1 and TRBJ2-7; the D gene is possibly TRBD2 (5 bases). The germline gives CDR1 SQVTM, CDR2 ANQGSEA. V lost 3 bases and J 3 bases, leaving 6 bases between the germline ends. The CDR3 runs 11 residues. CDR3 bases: TGCAGCGTTGAGAGGGACTACGAGCAGTACTTC. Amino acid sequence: CSVERDYEQYF.

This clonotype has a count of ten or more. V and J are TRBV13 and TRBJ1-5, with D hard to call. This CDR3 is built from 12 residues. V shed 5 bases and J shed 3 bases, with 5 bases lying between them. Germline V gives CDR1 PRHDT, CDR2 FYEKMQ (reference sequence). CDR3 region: CASSRDNQPQHF. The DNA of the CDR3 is TGTGCCAGCAGCCGAGACAATCAGCCCCAGCATTTT.

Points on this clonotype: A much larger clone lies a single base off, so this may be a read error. CDR3 DNA sequence: TGTGCCAGTAGTATAGACGACAATGAGCAGCACTTC. It specifies CASSIDDNEQHF. This chain links TRBV19 with TRBJ2-7; D gene ambiguous. The CDR3 has 12 residues. CDR1 LNHDA and CDR2 SQIVND come from the germline V gene (reference sequence).

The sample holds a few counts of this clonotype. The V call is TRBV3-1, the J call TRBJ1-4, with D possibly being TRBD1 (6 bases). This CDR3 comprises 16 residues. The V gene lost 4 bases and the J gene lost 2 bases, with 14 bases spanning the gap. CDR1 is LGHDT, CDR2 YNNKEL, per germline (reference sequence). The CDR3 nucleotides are TGTGCCAGCAGCCTGGATCTGGGGGGCACTAATGAAAAACTGTTTTTT. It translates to CASSLDLGGTNEKLFF.

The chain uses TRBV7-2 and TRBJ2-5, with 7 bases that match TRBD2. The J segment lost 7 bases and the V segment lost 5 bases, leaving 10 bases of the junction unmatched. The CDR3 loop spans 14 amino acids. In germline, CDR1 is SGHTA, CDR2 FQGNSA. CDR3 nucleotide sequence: TGTGCCAGCAGCCGTGCGGGAGCGGCTGGGACCCAGTACTTC. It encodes CASSRAGAAGTQYF.

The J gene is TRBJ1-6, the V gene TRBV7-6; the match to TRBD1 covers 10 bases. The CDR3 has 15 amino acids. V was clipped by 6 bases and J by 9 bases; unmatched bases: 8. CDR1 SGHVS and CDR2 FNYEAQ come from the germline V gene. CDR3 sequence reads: CASSYGTGEGSPLHF. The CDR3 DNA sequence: TGTGCCAGCAGTTATGGGACAGGGGAGGGTTCACCCCTCCACTTT.